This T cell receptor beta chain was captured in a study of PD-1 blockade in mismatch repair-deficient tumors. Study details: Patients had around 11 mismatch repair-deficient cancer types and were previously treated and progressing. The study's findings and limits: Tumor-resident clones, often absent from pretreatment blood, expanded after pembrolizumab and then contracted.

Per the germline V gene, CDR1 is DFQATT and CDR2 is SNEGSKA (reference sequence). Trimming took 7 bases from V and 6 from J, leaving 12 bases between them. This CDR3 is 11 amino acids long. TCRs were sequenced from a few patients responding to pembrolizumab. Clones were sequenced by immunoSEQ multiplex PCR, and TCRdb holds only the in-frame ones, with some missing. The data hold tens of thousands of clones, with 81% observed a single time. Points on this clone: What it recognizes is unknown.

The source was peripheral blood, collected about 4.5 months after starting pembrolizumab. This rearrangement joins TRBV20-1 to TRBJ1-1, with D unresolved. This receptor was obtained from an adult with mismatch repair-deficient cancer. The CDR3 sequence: CSVATDSEAFF. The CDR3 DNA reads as TGCAGTGTCGCGACTGATTCTGAAGCTTTCTTT.